A single T cell receptor beta chain is shown here with its context. These data belong to a study of blood T cell repertoires in COVID-19. As for the study in general: From T cells, B-cell-depleted T cells, or PBMCs came the material, which was cDNA or gDNA.

The CDR3 loop spans 13 amino acids. Germline loops: CDR1 SNHLY, CDR2 FYNNEI. Trimming cost V 8 bases and J 4 bases; bases outside gene matches: 2. Per the study methods: Reference gene primers were amplified, and this amplification served to estimate nucleated cell counts. The method was immunoSEQ multiplex PCR; TCRdb's version includes in-frame clones alone and lacks a portion of them. V and J calls and clone size are copied from that table; D and trimming were computed from the DNA. The table lists 150,000 to 200,000 clones, around 79% of them singletons. This receptor was obtained from a man over 45 who had recovered from COVID-19. The sample was PBMCs or T cells enriched from blood (not recorded which). This sequence joins TRBV2 and TRBJ2-1; 10 bases fit TRBD1. Written as DNA, the CDR3 is TGTGCCAGCCGACAGGGGGCGTACAATGAGCAGTTCTTC. This sequence encodes CASRQGAYNEQFF. Using reference TRBV2 and TRBJ2-1 for the parts outside the CDR3, the full variable domain is EPEVTQTPSHQVTQMGQEVILRCVPISNHLYFYWYRQILGQKVEFLVSFYNNEISEKSEIFDDQFSVERPDGSNFTLKIRSTKLEDSAMYFCASRQGAYNEQFFGPGTRLTVL.